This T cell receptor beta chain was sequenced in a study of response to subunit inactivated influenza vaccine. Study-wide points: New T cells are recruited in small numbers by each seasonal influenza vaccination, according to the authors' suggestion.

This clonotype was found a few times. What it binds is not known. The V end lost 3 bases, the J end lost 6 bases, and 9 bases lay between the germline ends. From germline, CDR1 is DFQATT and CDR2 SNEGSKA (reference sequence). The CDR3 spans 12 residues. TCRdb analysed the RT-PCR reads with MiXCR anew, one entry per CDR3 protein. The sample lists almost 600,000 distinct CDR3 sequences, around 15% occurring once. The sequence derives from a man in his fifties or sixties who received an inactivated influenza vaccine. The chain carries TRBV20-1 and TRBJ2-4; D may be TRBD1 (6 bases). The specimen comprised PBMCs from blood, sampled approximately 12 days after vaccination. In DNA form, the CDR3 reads TGCAGTGCTAGGACAGGCCTAAACATTCAGTACTTC. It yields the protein CSARTGLNIQYF.